Following are 4 T cell receptor beta chains from one sample sequenced in a study of T cell responses to AZD1222 COVID-19 vaccine. Only in-frame clones appear in the TCRdb table, and some are missing; sequencing was by immunoSEQ multiplex PCR. The sample lists 150,000 to 200,000 clones; roughly 94% were seen once. Source: peripheral blood, taken 28 days after the second AZD1222 dose. These receptors were obtained from an adult who received the AZD1222 COVID-19 vaccine.

This chain links TRBV6-5 with TRBJ2-7; TRBD2 agrees at 11 bases. The germline V gene has CDR1 MNHEY and CDR2 SVGAGI. This CDR3 comprises 15 residues. V shed 7 bases, J shed 3 bases, and the junction held 8 bases outside the gene matches. CDR3 loop: CASTVPTSGGYEQYF. The CDR3 bases are TGTGCCAGCACTGTTCCCACTAGCGGGGGCTACGAGCAGTACTTC.

The chain links TRBV29-1 to TRBJ1-2, with TRBD1 as a possible D gene (6 bases). Germline lookup yields CDR1 SQVTM and CDR2 ANQGSEA. The CDR3 is 14 amino acids. Trimming removed 6 bases from V and 4 bases from J, with 18 bases in between. The CDR3, as DNA: TGCAGCGTGAGGGAGGGGGGATTGAGCTATGGCTACACCTTC. It yields the protein CSVREGGLSYGYTF. Combining the CDR3 with reference TRBV29-1 and TRBJ1-2 gives the whole variable domain SAVISQKPSRDICQRGTSLTIQCQVDSQVTMMFWYRQQPGQSLTLIATANQGSEATYESGFVIDKFPISRPNLTFSTLTVSNMSPEDSSIYLCSVREGGLSYGYTFGSGTRLTVV.

This chain links TRBV5-5 with TRBJ2-7; the match to TRBD2 covers 12 bases. V was pared by 4 bases and J by 0 bases, with 5 bases of the junction left unmatched. CDR1 is SGHKS and CDR2 is YYEKEE in the germline V gene (reference sequence). The CDR3 extends over 16 amino acids. The CDR3 reads CASSLLAGGISYEQYF. DNA for the CDR3: TGTGCCAGCAGCCTACTAGCGGGAGGAATCTCCTACGAGCAGTACTTC.

V is TRBV7-9 and J is TRBJ2-2; no clear D gene. Germline-derived CDR1 and CDR2 are SEHNR and FQNEAQ (reference sequence). V was trimmed by 7 bases and J by 6 bases, leaving 0 bases between them. The CDR3 totals 9 residues. CDR3 sequence reads: CASTGELFF. The CDR3, as DNA: TGTGCCAGCACCGGGGAGCTGTTTTTT.